The T cell receptor beta chain under discussion was sequenced for a study of OX40 agonist ivuxolimab in advanced cancers. Study-level results: CD8+ T cells were the subset that, on average, had more expanded clones than CD4+.

Sequenced by immunoSEQ multiplex PCR; TCRdb stores in-frame clones only, minus some. The table lists over 80,000 clones, approximately 84% of them singletons, with approximately 5% in the top ten. Remarks on this clone: Its antigen is currently unknown.

The CDR3 is made up of 17 amino acids. V shed 1 base, J shed 2 bases, and the junction held 7 bases outside the gene matches. CDR1 is LNHDA and CDR2 is SQIVND in the germline V gene (reference sequence). This specimen consisted of CD4+ or CD8+ T cells sorted from blood, obtained in a trial of the OX40 agonist ivuxolimab. The TCR comes from an adult with an advanced solid tumor such as melanoma, head and neck, liver or kidney cancer. V and J are TRBV19 and TRBJ2-3; 9 bases are shared with TRBD2. DNA of the CDR3: TGTGCCAGTAGTATAGGGGTAGCGGGAGTGATCACAGATACGCAGTATTTT. Translated: CASSIGVAGVITDTQYF. The full variable domain, with the rest looked up from reference TRBV19 and TRBJ2-3, is DGGITQSPKYLFRKEGQNVTLSCEQNLNHDAMYWYRQDPGQGLRLIYYSQIVNDFQKGDIAEGYSVSREKKESFPLTVTSAQKNPTAFYLCASSIGVAGVITDTQYFGPGTRLTVL.